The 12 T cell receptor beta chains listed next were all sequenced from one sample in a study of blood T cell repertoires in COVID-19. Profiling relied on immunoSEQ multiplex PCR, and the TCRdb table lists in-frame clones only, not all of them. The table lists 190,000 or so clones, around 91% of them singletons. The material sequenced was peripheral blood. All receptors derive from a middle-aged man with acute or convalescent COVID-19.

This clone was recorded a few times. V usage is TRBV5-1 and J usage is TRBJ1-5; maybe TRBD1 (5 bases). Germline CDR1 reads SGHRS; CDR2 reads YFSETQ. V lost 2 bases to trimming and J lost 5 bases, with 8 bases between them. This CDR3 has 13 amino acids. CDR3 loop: CASSLGVDQPQHF. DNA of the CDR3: TGCGCCAGCAGCTTAGGGGTGGATCAGCCCCAGCATTTT.

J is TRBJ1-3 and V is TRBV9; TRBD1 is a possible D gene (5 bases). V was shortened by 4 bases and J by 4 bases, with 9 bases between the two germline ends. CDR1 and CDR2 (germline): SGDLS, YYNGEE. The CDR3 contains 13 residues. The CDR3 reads CASSLRGGNTIYF. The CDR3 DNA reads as TGTGCCAGCAGCCTTAGGGGAGGAAACACCATATATTTT. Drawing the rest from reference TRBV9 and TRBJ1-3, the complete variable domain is DSGVTQTPKHLITATGQRVTLRCSPRSGDLSVYWYQQSLDQGLQFLIQYYNGEERAKGNILERFSAQQFPDLHSELNLSSLELGDSALYFCASSLRGGNTIYFGEGSWLTVV.

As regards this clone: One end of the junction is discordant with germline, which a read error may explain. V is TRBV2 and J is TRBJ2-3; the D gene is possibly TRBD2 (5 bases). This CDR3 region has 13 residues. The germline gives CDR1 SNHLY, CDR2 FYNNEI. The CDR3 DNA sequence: TGCGCCAATGGGCGGGCTGGCACAGATACGCAGTATTTT. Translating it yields CANGRAGTDTQYF.

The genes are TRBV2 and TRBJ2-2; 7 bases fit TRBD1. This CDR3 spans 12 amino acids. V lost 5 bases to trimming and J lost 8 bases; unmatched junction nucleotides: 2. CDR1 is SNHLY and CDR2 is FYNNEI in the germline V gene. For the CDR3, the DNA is TGTGCCAGCAGTAAACAGGGGGGGGAGCTGTTTTTT. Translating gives CASSKQGGELFF. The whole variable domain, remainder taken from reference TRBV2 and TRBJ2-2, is EPEVTQTPSHQVTQMGQEVILRCVPISNHLYFYWYRQILGQKVEFLVSFYNNEISEKSEIFDDQFSVERPDGSNFTLKIRSTKLEDSAMYFCASSKQGGELFFGEGSRLTVL.

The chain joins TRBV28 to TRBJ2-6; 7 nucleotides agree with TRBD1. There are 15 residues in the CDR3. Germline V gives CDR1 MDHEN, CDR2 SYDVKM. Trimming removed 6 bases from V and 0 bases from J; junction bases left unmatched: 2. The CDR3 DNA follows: TGTGCCAGCAGGACAGGGAGCTCTGGGGCCAACGTCCTGACTTTC. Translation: CASRTGSSGANVLTF.

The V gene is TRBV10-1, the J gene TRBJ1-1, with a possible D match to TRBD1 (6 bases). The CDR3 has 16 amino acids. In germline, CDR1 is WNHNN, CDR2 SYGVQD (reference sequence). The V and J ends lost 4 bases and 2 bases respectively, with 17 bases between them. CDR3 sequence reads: CASSGRQGRGNTEAFF. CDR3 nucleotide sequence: TGCGCCAGCAGTGGTAGGCAGGGGCGTGGAAACACTGAAGCTTTCTTT.

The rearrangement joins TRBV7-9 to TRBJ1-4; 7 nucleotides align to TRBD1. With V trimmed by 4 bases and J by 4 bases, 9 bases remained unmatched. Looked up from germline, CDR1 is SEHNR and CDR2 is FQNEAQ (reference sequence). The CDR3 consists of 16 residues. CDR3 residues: CASSYKGTARNEKLFF. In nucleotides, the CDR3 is TGTGCCAGCAGCTATAAAGGGACAGCCCGTAATGAAAAACTGTTTTTT.

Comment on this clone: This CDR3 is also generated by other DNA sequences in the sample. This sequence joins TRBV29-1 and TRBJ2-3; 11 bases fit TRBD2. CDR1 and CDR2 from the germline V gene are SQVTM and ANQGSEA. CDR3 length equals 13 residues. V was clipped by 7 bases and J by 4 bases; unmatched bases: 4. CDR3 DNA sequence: TGCAGCGCGGGGACTAGCGGCGCAGATACGCAGTATTTT. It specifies CSAGTSGADTQYF.

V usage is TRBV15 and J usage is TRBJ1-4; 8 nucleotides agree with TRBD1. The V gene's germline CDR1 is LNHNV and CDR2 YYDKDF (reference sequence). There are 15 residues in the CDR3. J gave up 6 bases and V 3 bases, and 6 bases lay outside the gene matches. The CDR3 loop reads CATSSQTGADEKLFF. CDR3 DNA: TGTGCCACCAGCAGTCAGACAGGGGCGGATGAAAAACTGTTTTTT. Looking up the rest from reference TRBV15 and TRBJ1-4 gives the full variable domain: DAMVIQNPRYQVTQFGKPVTLSCSQTLNHNVMYWYQQKSSQAPKLLFHYYDKDFNNEADTPDNFQSRRPNTSFCFLDIRSPGLGDTAMYLCATSSQTGADEKLFFGSGTQLSVL.

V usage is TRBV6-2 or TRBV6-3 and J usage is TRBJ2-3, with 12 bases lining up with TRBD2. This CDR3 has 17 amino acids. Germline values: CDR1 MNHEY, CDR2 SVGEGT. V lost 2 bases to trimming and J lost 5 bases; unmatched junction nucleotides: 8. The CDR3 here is CASSYPLAGGPEDTQYF. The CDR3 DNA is TGTGCCAGCAGTTACCCTCTAGCGGGGGGGCCCGAAGATACGCAGTATTTT.

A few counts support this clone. CDR3 bases: TGTGCCAGCAGCAAAAATGATCGCAGGCCAGGGGGGAACACTGAAGCTTTCTTT. Its protein product is CASSKNDRRPGGNTEAFF. The chain joins TRBV21-1 to TRBJ1-1; the DNA was not compared with TRBD1, the D call given in the table. TRBV21-1 is marked as a pseudogene. CDR3 length: 18 residues.

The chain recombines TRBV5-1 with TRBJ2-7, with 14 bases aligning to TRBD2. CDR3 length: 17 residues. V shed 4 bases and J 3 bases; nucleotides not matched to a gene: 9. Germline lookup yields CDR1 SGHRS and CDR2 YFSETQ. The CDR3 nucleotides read TGCGCCAGCAGCCCCGGGACTAGCGGGAGCATTAACTACGAGCAGTACTTC. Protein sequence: CASSPGTSGSINYEQYF.